Presented here are 9 T cell receptor beta chains from one specimen sequenced in a study of blood T cells in healthy people across ages. A second PCR of roughly 7 to 11 cycles used a sample-barcoded 5' primer and a J-beta primer mix. Each CDR3 protein gets one entry after TCRdb re-called the 5' RACE reads with MiXCR. The repertoire holds just under 900,000 distinct CDR3 sequences, 29% seen once, with roughly 17% in the top ten. The source material was blood. These receptors were collected from a woman aged 80 or older in good health.

In its sample, this clonotype was seen many times. In nucleotides, the CDR3 is TGTGCCAGCAGTCCCAAGGTCGGGGGGGTTAACACTGAAGCTTTCTTT. Its protein is CASSPKVGGVNTEAFF. The chain couples TRBV12-3 or TRBV12-4 to TRBJ1-1, with D perhaps matching TRBD1 (5 bases). The CDR3 is made up of 16 amino acids. The V gene lost 5 bases and the J gene lost 2 bases, with 18 bases spanning the gap.

A word on this clonotype: Given a much more abundant clone one base away, this may be a read error. V gene TRBV6-2 or TRBV6-3 combines with J gene TRBJ2-5, with D perhaps being TRBD1 or TRBD2 (5 bases each). The length of the CDR3 is 16 residues. Germline values: CDR1 MNHEY, CDR2 SVGEGT. CDR3 bases: TGTGCCAGCAGTCACGGGGCGGGTTCGTACCAAGAGACCCGGTACTTC. As protein: CASSHGAGSYQETRYF.

V and J are TRBV20-1 and TRBJ2-7, with 9 nucleotides matching TRBD1. Unmatched junction bases numbered 3, after V lost 3 bases and J lost 0 bases. The CDR3 spans 14 residues. The germline CDR1 and CDR2 sequences are DFQATT and SNEGSKA (reference sequence). As DNA, the CDR3 is TGCAGTGCTAGCGACAGGGGGAGCTCCTACGAGCAGTACTTC. It translates to CSASDRGSSYEQYF.

This clonotype was counted ten times or more. The chain uses TRBV6-6 and TRBJ2-3, with TRBD1 matching over 8 bases. The CDR3 covers 13 residues. The J segment lost 5 bases and the V segment lost 10 bases, leaving 8 bases of the junction unmatched. The germline gives CDR1 MNHNY, CDR2 SVGAGI (reference sequence). CDR3 DNA sequence: TGTGCCACCAATAAGGACAGGGAAGATACGCAGTATTTT. Encoded protein: CATNKDREDTQYF.

In regard to this clonotype: Possible read error: a much larger clone is one base away. V usage is TRBV6-6 and J usage is TRBJ1-1; no reliable D call. V shed 0 bases and J shed 7 bases, with 3 bases lying between them. The CDR3 consists of 11 residues. Germline lookup yields CDR1 MNHNY and CDR2 SVGAGI (reference sequence). CDR3 DNA sequence: TGTGCCAGCAGTTACTCGGATGAAGCTTTCTTT. Translated: CASSYSDEAFF.

This clonotype occurred many times. The gene calls are TRBV6-6 and TRBJ2-5; 7 nucleotides line up with TRBD1. The J call may not be correct, given that the DNA end is closer to TRBJ2-7. The CDR3 covers 14 residues. Per germline, CDR1 MNHNY and CDR2 SVGAGI (reference sequence). CDR3 DNA: TGTGCCAGCTCCCTCACAGGGGAAGGAGGCGAGCAGTACTTC. Amino acids: CASSLTGEGGEQYF.

This clonotype was recorded at least ten times. CDR3 nucleotides: TGTGCCAGCAGCGAACACACTACGCGCTACACCTTC. It translates to CASSEHTTRYTF. The gene calls are TRBV7-9 and TRBJ1-2, with no clear D. Germline CDR1 and CDR2: SEHNR and FQNEAQ (reference sequence). V was pared by 5 bases and J by 9 bases, with 13 bases between. This CDR3 spans 12 amino acids.

This clonotype was detected ten times or more. The rearrangement links TRBV25-1 to TRBJ2-3, with unresolved D. This CDR3 has 14 residues. V was trimmed by 6 bases and J by 2 bases, leaving 12 bases between them. Germline values: CDR1 MGHDK, CDR2 SYGVNS. This CDR3 reads CASSVGRPTDTQYF. The DNA of the CDR3 is TGTGCCAGCAGCGTCGGCAGGCCCACAGATACGCAGTATTTT. The full variable domain, its missing parts supplied by reference TRBV25-1 and TRBJ2-3, is EADIYQTPRYLVIGTGKKITLECSQTMGHDKMYWYQQDPGMELHLIHYSYGVNSTEKGDLSSESTVSRIRTEHFPLTLESARPSHTSQYLCASSVGRPTDTQYFGPGTRLTVL.

This clonotype was counted many times. V is TRBV5-1 and J is TRBJ2-7, with TRBD1 matching over 9 bases. The CDR3 loop spans 15 amino acids. Germline V gene sequence: CDR1 SGHRS, CDR2 YFSETQ. The V gene end was trimmed by 4 bases and the J gene end by 4 bases; junction bases not matched to a gene: 9. CDR3 nucleotide sequence: TGCGCCAGCAGCACTTCGGGACAGGGTCGATACGAGCAGTACTTC. Its translation: CASSTSGQGRYEQYF.